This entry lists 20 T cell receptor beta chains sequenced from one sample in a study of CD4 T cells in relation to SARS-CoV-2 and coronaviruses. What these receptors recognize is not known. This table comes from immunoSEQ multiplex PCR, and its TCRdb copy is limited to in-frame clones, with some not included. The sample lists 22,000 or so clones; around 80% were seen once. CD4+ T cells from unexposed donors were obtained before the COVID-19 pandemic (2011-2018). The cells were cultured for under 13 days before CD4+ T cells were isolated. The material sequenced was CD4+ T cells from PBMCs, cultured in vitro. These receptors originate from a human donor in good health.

The CDR3 reads CASSPQDGLAYEQYF. In DNA, the CDR3 is TGTGCCAGTAGTCCTCAGGACGGGTTAGCCTACGAGCAGTACTTC. The chain is built from TRBV19 and TRBJ2-7, with D uncertain. The CDR3 is made up of 15 amino acids. CDR1 and CDR2 (germline): LNHDA, SQIVND (reference sequence). Trimming pared 5 bases from V and 2 bases from J, leaving 16 bases between.

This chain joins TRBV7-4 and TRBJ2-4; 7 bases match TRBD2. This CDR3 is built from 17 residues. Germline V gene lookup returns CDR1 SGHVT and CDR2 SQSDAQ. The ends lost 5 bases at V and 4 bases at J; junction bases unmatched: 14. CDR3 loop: CASSPNHSWGGKNIQYF. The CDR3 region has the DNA TGTGCCAGCAGCCCCAACCATAGCTGGGGGGGGAAAAACATTCAGTACTTC.

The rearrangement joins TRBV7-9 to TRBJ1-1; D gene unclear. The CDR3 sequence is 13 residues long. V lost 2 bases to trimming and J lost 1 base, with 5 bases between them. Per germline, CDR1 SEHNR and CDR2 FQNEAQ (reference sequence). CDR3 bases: TGTGCCAGCAGCTTAACTGAGAACACTGAAGCTTTCTTT. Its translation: CASSLTENTEAFF.

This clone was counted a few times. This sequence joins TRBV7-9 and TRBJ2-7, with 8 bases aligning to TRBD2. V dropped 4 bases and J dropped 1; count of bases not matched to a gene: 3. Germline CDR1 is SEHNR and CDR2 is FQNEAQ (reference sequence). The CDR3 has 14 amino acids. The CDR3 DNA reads TGTGCCAGCAGCTCGAGCGGGAGTTCCTACGAGCAGTACTTC. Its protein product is CASSSSGSSYEQYF.

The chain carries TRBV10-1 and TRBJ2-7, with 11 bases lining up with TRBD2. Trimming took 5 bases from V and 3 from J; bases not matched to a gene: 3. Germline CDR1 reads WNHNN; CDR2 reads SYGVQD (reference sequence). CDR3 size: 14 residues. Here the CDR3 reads CASSPGTSGYEQYF. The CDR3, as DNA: TGCGCCAGCAGTCCCGGGACTAGCGGCTACGAGCAGTACTTC.

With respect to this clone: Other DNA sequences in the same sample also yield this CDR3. The CDR3 reads CAWGDRGLGYTF. CDR3 DNA: TGTGCCTGGGGGGACAGGGGGCTTGGCTACACCTTC. J is TRBJ1-2 and V is TRBV30; 12 positions match TRBD1. Losses at the gene ends were 5 bases for V and 7 bases for J; bases not matched to a gene: 2. The CDR3 is 12 amino acids. CDR1 and CDR2 (germline): GTSNPN, SVGIG (reference sequence).

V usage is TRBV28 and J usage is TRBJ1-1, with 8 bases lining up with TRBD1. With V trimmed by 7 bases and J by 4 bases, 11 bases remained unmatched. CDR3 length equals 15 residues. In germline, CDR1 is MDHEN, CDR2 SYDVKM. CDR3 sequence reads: CASTIDRGGVTEAFF. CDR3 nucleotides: TGTGCCAGCACCATTGACAGGGGAGGAGTCACTGAAGCTTTCTTT. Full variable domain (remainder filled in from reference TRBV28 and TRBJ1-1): DVKVTQSSRYLVKRTGEKVFLECVQDMDHENMFWYRQDPGLGLRLIYFSYDVKMKEKGDIPEGYSVSREKKERFSLILESASTNQTSMYLCASTIDRGGVTEAFFGQGTRLTVV.

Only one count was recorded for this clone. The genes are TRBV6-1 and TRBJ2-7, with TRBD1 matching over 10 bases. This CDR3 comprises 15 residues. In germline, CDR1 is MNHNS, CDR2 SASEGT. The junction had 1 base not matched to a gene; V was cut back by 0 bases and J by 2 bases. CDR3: CASSEAGTGAYEQYF. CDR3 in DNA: TGTGCCAGCAGTGAAGCGGGGACAGGGGCCTACGAGCAGTACTTC.

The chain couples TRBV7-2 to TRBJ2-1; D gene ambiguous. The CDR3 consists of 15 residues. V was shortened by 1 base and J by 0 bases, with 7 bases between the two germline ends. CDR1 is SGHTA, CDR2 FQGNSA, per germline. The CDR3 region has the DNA TGTGCCAGCAGCTTAGGAACGAACTCCTACAATGAGCAGTTCTTC. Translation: CASSLGTNSYNEQFF.

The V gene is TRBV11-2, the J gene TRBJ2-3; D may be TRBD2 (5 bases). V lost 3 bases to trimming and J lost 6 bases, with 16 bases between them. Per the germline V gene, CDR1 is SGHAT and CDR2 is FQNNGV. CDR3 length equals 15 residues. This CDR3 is CASSFQNGGMDTQYF. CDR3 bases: TGTGCCAGCAGCTTTCAAAACGGAGGAATGGATACGCAGTATTTT.

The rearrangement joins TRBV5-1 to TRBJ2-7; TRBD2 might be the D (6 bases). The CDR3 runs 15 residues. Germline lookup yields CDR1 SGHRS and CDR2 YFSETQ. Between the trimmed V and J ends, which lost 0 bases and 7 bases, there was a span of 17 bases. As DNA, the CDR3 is TGCGCCAGCAGCTTGGACCCTAGCGTGGGCTCTGAGCAGTACTTC. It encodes CASSLDPSVGSEQYF. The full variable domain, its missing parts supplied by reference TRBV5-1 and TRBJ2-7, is KAGVTQTPRYLIKTRGQQVTLSCSPISGHRSVSWYQQTPGQGLQFLFEYFSETQRNKGNFPGRFSGRQFSNSRSEMNVSTLELGDSALYLCASSLDPSVGSEQYFGPGTRLTVT.

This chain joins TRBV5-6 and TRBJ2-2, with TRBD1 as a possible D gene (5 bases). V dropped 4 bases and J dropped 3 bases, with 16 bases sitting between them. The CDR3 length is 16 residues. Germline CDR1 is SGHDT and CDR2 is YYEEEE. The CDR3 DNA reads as TGTGCCAGCAGCGAAATCCAGGGCTACGACACCGGGGAGCTGTTTTTT. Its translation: CASSEIQGYDTGELFF.

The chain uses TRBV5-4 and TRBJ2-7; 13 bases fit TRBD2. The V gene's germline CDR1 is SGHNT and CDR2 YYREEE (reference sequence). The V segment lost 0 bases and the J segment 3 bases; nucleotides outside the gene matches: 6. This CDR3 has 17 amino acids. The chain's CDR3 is CASSLAPGLAGNYEQYF. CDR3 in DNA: TGTGCCAGCAGCTTGGCCCCGGGACTAGCGGGGAACTACGAGCAGTACTTC.

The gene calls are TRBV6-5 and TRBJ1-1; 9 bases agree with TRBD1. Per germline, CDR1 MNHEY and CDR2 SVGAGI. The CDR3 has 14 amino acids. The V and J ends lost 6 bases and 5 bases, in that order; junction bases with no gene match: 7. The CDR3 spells CASRGGTGFTEAFF. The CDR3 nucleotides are TGTGCCAGCAGGGGCGGGACAGGGTTTACTGAAGCTTTCTTT.

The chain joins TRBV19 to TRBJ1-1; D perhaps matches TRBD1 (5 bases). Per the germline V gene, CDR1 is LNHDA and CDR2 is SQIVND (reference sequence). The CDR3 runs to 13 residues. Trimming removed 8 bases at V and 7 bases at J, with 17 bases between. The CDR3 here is CASGTERGSEAFF. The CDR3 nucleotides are TGTGCCAGTGGGACCGAACGAGGGAGTGAAGCTTTCTTT.

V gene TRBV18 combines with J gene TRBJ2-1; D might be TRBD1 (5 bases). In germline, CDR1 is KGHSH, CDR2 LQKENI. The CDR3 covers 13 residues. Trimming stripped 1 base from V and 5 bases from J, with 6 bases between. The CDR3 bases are TGTGCCAGCTCACCACTAGGGGACAATGAGCAGTTCTTC. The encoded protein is CASSPLGDNEQFF. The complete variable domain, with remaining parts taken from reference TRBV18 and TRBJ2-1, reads NAGVMQNPRHLVRRRGQEARLRCSPMKGHSHVYWYRQLPEEGLKFMVYLQKENIIDESGMPKERFSAEFPKEGPSILRIQQVVRGDSAAYFCASSPLGDNEQFFGPGTRLTVL.

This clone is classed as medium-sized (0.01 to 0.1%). The CDR3, as DNA: TGTGCTAGTGCTCTGGACAATTACAATGAGCAGTTCTTC. Residues: CASALDNYNEQFF. This chain joins TRBV12-5 and TRBJ2-1, with D possibly being TRBD1 (5 bases). The CDR3 has 13 amino acids. Germline V lookup: CDR1 LGHNT, CDR2 FRNRAP. Deletions cut 7 bases from V and 4 bases from J, with 11 bases between.

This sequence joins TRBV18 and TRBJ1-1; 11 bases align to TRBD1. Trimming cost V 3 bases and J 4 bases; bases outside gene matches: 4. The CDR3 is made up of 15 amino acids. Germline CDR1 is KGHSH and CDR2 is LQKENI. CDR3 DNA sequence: TGTGCCAGCTCACCTGCCGGGACAGGGGGCACTGAAGCTTTCTTT. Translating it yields CASSPAGTGGTEAFF.

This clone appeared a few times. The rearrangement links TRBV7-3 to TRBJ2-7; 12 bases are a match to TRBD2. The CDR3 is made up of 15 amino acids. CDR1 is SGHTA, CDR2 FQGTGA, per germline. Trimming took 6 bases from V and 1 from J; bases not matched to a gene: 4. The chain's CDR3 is CASSRLAGDSYEQYF. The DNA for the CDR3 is TGTGCCAGCAGTAGACTAGCGGGAGATTCCTACGAGCAGTACTTC. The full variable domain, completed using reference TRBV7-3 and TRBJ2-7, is GAGVSQTPSNKVTEKGKYVELRCDPISGHTALYWYRQSLGQGPEFLIYFQGTGAADDSGLPNDRFFAVRPEGSVSTLKIQRTERGDSAVYLCASSRLAGDSYEQYFGPGTRLTVT.

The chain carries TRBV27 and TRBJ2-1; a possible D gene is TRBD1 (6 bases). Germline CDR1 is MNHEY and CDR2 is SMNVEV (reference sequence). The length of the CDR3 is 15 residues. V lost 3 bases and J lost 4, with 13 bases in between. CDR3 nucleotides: TGTGCCAGCAGTTTTGAGTTCAGGGGATACAATGAGCAGTTCTTC. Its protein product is CASSFEFRGYNEQFF.